This TCR beta chain originates from a study of identical twins listed by TCRdb under 2016. About the investigation overall: To test whether fetal clonotypes persist, this study deep-sequenced TCR alpha and beta repertoires from monozygotic twins, from unrelated adults of various ages, and from cord blood. To rule out contamination, replicate twin experiments were performed at different times with different library preparation protocols. Findings and caveats that apply to the study as a whole: Because the same donors could not be followed over many years, conclusions were based on cross-sectional statistical analysis. In monozygotic twins, recombination models systematically underestimated out-of-frame TCR alpha sharing, but the models matched the sharing seen between unrelated individuals. Compared with coincidental sharing between unrelated individuals, out-of-frame TCR alpha sequences shared between twins had an excess of sequences with low generation probability. A weaker excess of twin sharing was found in beta out-of-frame sequences because the signal-to-noise ratio was lowered by fewer shared sequences. Zero-insertion analyses could be partly confounded by invariant T cells such as MAIT and iNKT, though diverse VJ usage argued against such confounding for most clonotypes. Abundant cord blood beta clonotypes had fewer insertions, young adult naive repertoires showed a similar but weaker trend, and memory repertoires showed no such trend.

This clonotype showed up just a few times. This receptor's antigen is unknown. The sample holds no much larger clone one base away, and base qualities are not on file. For CDR1 and CDR2, the germline V gene (reference sequence) lists MNHEY and SMNVEV. The V end loses 8 bases and the J end loses 2 bases, and a stretch of 16 bases separates them. Its CDR3 holds 14 amino acids, cysteine through phenylalanine. Just the 42-base CDR3 DNA is kept, in frame starting at base 1. All donors were healthy Caucasians. Three pairs of female monozygotic twins, all aged about 18 to 30 years, made up the twin cohort. Positive isolation kits from Invitrogen were used to isolate CD4+ and CD8+ T cell populations. Libraries were built with 5' RACE. The listed sequencing device is Illumina HiSeq 2000. A universal primer binding site was added through template switching, and the final cDNA carried a unique molecular identifier so that TCR cDNA molecules could be counted accurately. Specific primers in the conserved constant-segment region were used to synthesize first-strand cDNA for the TCR alpha and beta chains. To control for contamination, each cDNA library was double barcoded with a SMART-Mk sample barcode plus Illumina barcodes. TruSeq adapter sequences along with Illumina sample barcodes were introduced in two successive PCR steps. TCR alpha and beta cDNA libraries were sequenced on the Illumina HiSeq platform with custom primers. Processing in the source paper ran as follows. Unique molecular identifiers were extracted from raw reads with MiGEC, and CDR3 positions were determined with MiXCR. Recombination models were inferred per individual with the repgenHMM and IGoR tools using an EM algorithm. Shared clonotypes were analyzed with the tcR package in R, and sharing was normalized by the product of cloneset sizes. To study raw recombination free of thymic and clonal selection effects, out-of-frame nonproductive sequences were analyzed. Using fastp at Q25 and MiXCR, TCRdb reprocessed the public reads and kept productive beta chains. Each entry merges the rows of one CDR3 protein and shows their most common DNA and genes. The V and J calls were not made by the authors but by TCRdb's processing. The sample includes about 190,000 distinct CDR3 sequences, with about 16% observed a single time. The ten largest account for 35% to 45% of the sample.

A further study also used this sample, focusing on T cells expressing NK-cell markers. The second paper states: In sorted CD3+CD56+NKG2C+, CD3+CD56+NKG2C- and CD3+CD56-NKG2C+ T-cell subsets from eight donors, TCR beta-chain repertoires were profiled. Of the eight sequenced donors, seven were found to be HCMV-seropositive and one was found to be HCMV-seronegative. In several experiments an anti-gammadeltaTCR antibody was added to restrict sorting to alphabetaTCR-expressing T cells. In roughly 6 donors, the dominant CD3+CD56+NKG2C+ clonotypes ranked among the top 10 CD8+ clonotypes, making up 1.0-7.0% of CD8+ T cells. Those dominant clonotypes were again the most abundant among CD3+CD56-NKG2C+ cells in a handful of donors, at about 25-60.1%. Whether the expanded NKG2C-expressing T cell clones were specific for HCMV antigens was left unclear. All eight donors whose samples were sequenced were randomly selected healthy volunteers, three of them men and five women. HCMV-specific IgG was detected in serum with a commercial ELISA kit to determine HCMV serostatus. MIGEC handled demultiplexing of the reads and grouping by UMI, while MiTCR was used to assemble and quantify clonotypes. To exclude erroneous sequences, any TCR cDNA sequence not supported by at least two reads was discarded. Downstream repertoire analysis used the tcR package, and clonotypes were matched across fractions by CDR3 nucleotide sequence plus V segment. Antigen specificity was annotated against VDJdb with VDJmatch, allowing one amino acid substitution in CDR3.

This receptor was taken from a woman under 30 in good health. The sequence is built from TRBV27 and TRBJ2-7; TRBD2 is possibly the D segment (5 matching bases). Sequenced material: CD8+ T cells sorted from blood. The DNA sequence is given as TGTGCCAGCTCGTCTGGCACGACTACCTACGAGCAGTACTTC. It specifies CASSSGTTTYEQYF.